The 22 T cell receptor beta chains presented below share a single source sample, sequenced in a study of control samples from healthy donors and cancer patients. Using immunoSEQ multiplex PCR, the repertoire was profiled, and TCRdb retains in-frame clones only, with some absent. Altogether roughly 120,000 clones are present, about 87% being singletons, with the ten largest covering around 3.3%. The material sequenced was blood. These receptors were taken from a man between 35 and 55 years old in good health.

The chain recombines TRBV5-1 with TRBJ1-1, with a possible D match to TRBD1 (6 bases). V lost 0 bases, J lost 3 bases, and 9 bases lay in between. The CDR3 has 14 residues. Germline CDR1 SGHRS, CDR2 YFSETQ. The CDR3 DNA is TGCGCCAGCAGCTTGGCCGGGACATACACTGAAGCTTTCTTT. It codes for CASSLAGTYTEAFF.

The chain recombines TRBV30 with TRBJ1-2, with unresolved D. There are 15 residues in the CDR3. Germline values: CDR1 GTSNPN, CDR2 SVGIG (reference sequence). Trimming removed 7 bases at V and 4 bases at J, with 22 bases between. CDR3 nucleotide sequence: TGTGCCTCCTCTGGAGGGCGGGAAAACCCCTATGGCTACACCTTC. Amino acid sequence: CASSGGRENPYGYTF.

The J gene is TRBJ2-1, the V gene TRBV4-1; tentatively, D is TRBD1 (5 bases). The CDR3 totals 15 residues. Trimming took 3 bases from V and 0 from J, leaving 9 bases between them. The germline V gene has CDR1 MGHRA and CDR2 YSYEKL. The chain's CDR3 is CASSQQGNSYNEQFF. The CDR3 region has the DNA TGCGCCAGCAGCCAGCAGGGTAACTCCTACAATGAGCAGTTCTTC.

V gene TRBV24-1 combines with J gene TRBJ2-2, with 9 bases fitting TRBD2. Germline CDR1 KGHDR, CDR2 SFDVKD. Unmatched junction bases numbered 8, after V lost 4 bases and J lost 0 bases. The CDR3 consists of 18 residues. CDR3 residues: CATSDRPGTSSNTGELFF. Here the CDR3 DNA reads TGTGCCACCAGTGACCGTCCCGGGACTAGCTCGAACACCGGGGAGCTGTTTTTT.

V and J are TRBV7-2 and TRBJ2-4, with D perhaps being TRBD1 or TRBD2 (5 bases each). V shed 5 bases and J shed 6 bases, with 20 bases lying between them. The CDR3 consists of 16 residues. In germline, CDR1 is SGHTA, CDR2 FQGNSA. The DNA for the CDR3 is TGTGCCAGCAGCCCCCAAGCCCGGGACCCAGGAAACATTCAGTACTTC. Translated: CASSPQARDPGNIQYF.

This clone was seen many times. In DNA, the CDR3 is TGTGCCAGTAGTACCGGGGGACAGGGGGCAGAGACCCAGTACTTC. The encoded protein is CASSTGGQGAETQYF. The gene calls are TRBV19 and TRBJ2-5; 12 nucleotides align to TRBD1. CDR1 and CDR2 from the germline V gene are LNHDA and SQIVND (reference sequence). With 4 bases clipped from V and 4 bases from J, the junction kept 4 bases outside the gene matches. This CDR3 has 15 amino acids.

This chain links TRBV9 with TRBJ2-2, with 11 bases lining up with TRBD2. The V and J ends lost 0 bases and 6 bases, in that order; junction bases with no gene match: 4. Germline-derived CDR1 and CDR2 are SGDLS and YYNGEE. There are 16 residues in the CDR3. CDR3 sequence: CASSVATSGGSGELFF. Here the CDR3 DNA reads TGTGCCAGCAGCGTAGCTACTAGCGGGGGTTCCGGGGAGCTGTTTTTT.

The chain is built from TRBV7-8 and TRBJ2-7, with D perhaps matching TRBD1 or TRBD2 (5 bases each). V was shortened by 8 bases and J by 2 bases, with 10 bases between the two germline ends. The germline CDR1 and CDR2 sequences are SGHVS and FQNEAQ. CDR3 length: 12 amino acids. The CDR3 region has the DNA TGTGCCAGCGCCTTGGGGGCCTACGAGCAGTACTTC. Its translation is CASALGAYEQYF.

The rearrangement uses TRBV5-1 and TRBJ1-2, with D hard to call. The CDR3 has 13 residues. V lost 5 bases to trimming and J lost 7 bases, with 15 bases between them. Germline V CDR1 and CDR2: SGHRS, YFSETQ. CDR3 DNA sequence: TGCGCCAGCAGTGGTAGAGTATCGGGTGGCTACACCTTC. Protein product: CASSGRVSGGYTF.

The CDR3: CASSHMTGDECEKLFF. As DNA, the CDR3 is TGTGCCAGCAGCCATATGACAGGGGACGAGTGTGAAAAACTGTTTTTT. The chain is built from TRBV3-1 (or the pseudogene TRBV3-2) and TRBJ1-4; 8 bases agree with TRBD1. The CDR3 spans 16 residues. The J segment lost 7 bases and the V segment lost 3 bases, leaving 10 bases of the junction unmatched. Germline V CDR1 and CDR2: LGHDT, YNNKEL (reference sequence).

The rearrangement links TRBV25-1 to TRBJ1-2; perhaps TRBD1 as D (6 bases). Trimming pared 1 base from V and 4 bases from J, leaving 13 bases between. Germline V gene sequence: CDR1 MGHDK, CDR2 SYGVNS. The CDR3 extends over 15 amino acids. The CDR3 here is CASSEFGGRIYGYTF. The CDR3 bases are TGTGCCAGCAGTGAATTTGGGGGGCGCATCTATGGCTACACCTTC.

The chain has TRBV6-5 and TRBJ2-5; possible D gene TRBD2, 6 bases. Deletions cut 6 bases from V and 5 bases from J, with 19 bases between. The CDR3 extends over 15 amino acids. The germline CDR1 and CDR2 sequences are MNHEY and SVGAGI. The CDR3: CASSPNPGEWETQYF. CDR3 nucleotide sequence: TGTGCCAGCAGCCCCAACCCGGGGGAGTGGGAGACCCAGTACTTC.

The sample holds one count of this clone. The rearrangement uses TRBV12-5 and TRBJ1-6; no reliable D call. The CDR3 extends over 12 amino acids. Trimming cost V 2 bases and J 10 bases, with 6 bases left between them. The V gene's germline CDR1 is LGHNT and CDR2 FRNRAP. The CDR3, as DNA: TGTGCTAGTGGTTTGCCGGACTCACCCCTCCACTTT. This codes for CASGLPDSPLHF.

The V gene is TRBV2, the J gene TRBJ2-2; 9 nucleotides line up with TRBD2. V lost 6 bases and J lost 6; bases outside the gene matches: 5. CDR3 size: 14 residues. Germline lookup yields CDR1 SNHLY and CDR2 FYNNEI. CDR3 DNA sequence: TGTGCCAGCAGGGGGACTAGCAACGCCGGGGAGCTGTTTTTT. This codes for CASRGTSNAGELFF.

The genes are TRBV15 and TRBJ1-1; tentatively, D is TRBD1 (6 bases). V was cut by 3 bases and J by 4 bases, with 18 bases left in between. Germline V gene sequence: CDR1 LNHNV, CDR2 YYDKDF (reference sequence). The CDR3 consists of 16 residues. CDR3 sequence: CATSRGGTRVVTEAFF. The CDR3 region has the DNA TGTGCCACCAGCAGGGGGGGGACAAGGGTCGTCACTGAAGCTTTCTTT.

V usage is TRBV11-3 and J usage is TRBJ2-6; 7 bases are a match to TRBD2. Germline CDR1 and CDR2: SGHNT and YENEEA. CDR3 size: 15 residues. Trimming took 5 bases from V and 4 from J; bases not matched to a gene: 5. CDR3 loop: CASSNWTRGANVLTF. For the CDR3, the DNA is TGTGCCAGCAGCAATTGGACTAGAGGGGCCAACGTCCTGACTTTC.

This rearrangement joins TRBV18 to TRBJ2-3, with D tentatively TRBD1 (6 bases). This CDR3 has 15 amino acids. V lost 1 base to trimming and J lost 0 bases, with 8 bases between them. Germline lookup yields CDR1 KGHSH and CDR2 LQKENI. The CDR3 sequence is CASSPQGGSTDTQYF. The CDR3 nucleotides are TGTGCCAGCTCACCACAAGGGGGTAGCACAGATACGCAGTATTTT.

The rearrangement uses TRBV7-2 and TRBJ2-5; no clear D gene. In germline, CDR1 is SGHTA, CDR2 FQGNSA. V lost 5 bases, J lost 7 bases, and 23 bases lay in between. The length of the CDR3 is 16 residues. The CDR3 region is CASSPSAVSYLGTQYF. CDR3 coding DNA: TGTGCCAGCAGCCCCAGTGCGGTATCTTATTTGGGGACCCAGTACTTC.

The V gene is TRBV19, the J gene TRBJ2-7, with D possibly being TRBD1 (5 bases). Germline V gene data show CDR1 as LNHDA and CDR2 as SQIVND (reference sequence). Trimming pared 2 bases from V and 6 bases from J, leaving 8 bases between. CDR3 size: 12 residues. In DNA, the CDR3 is TGTGCCAGTAGTATACAGGGTGGCGAGCAGTACTTC. The encoded protein is CASSIQGGEQYF. Full variable domain (rest looked up from reference TRBV19 and TRBJ2-7): DGGITQSPKYLFRKEGQNVTLSCEQNLNHDAMYWYRQDPGQGLRLIYYSQIVNDFQKGDIAEGYSVSREKKESFPLTVTSAQKNPTAFYLCASSIQGGEQYFGPGTRLTVT.

The chain has TRBV5-1 and TRBJ2-5; 9 bases are a match to TRBD2. Germline values: CDR1 SGHRS, CDR2 YFSETQ. V shed 4 bases, J shed 2 bases, and the junction held 9 bases outside the gene matches. This CDR3 is 16 amino acids long. The CDR3 bases are TGCGCCAGCAGCCCCGATGGTAGCGGGGGACAAGAGACCCAGTACTTC. Its translation: CASSPDGSGGQETQYF.

The V call is TRBV30, the J call TRBJ2-1; 8 bases match TRBD2. The junction had 4 bases not matched to a gene; V was cut back by 0 bases and J by 0 bases. This CDR3 is 16 amino acids long. Germline CDR1 and CDR2: GTSNPN and SVGIG (reference sequence). The CDR3 loop reads CAWSVRTSSSYNEQFF. The CDR3, as DNA: TGTGCCTGGAGTGTACGGACTAGCAGCTCCTACAATGAGCAGTTCTTC.

The chain joins TRBV19 to TRBJ2-1, with D possibly matching TRBD2 (7 bases). CDR1 and CDR2 (germline): LNHDA, SQIVND (reference sequence). Trimming cost V 1 base and J 7 bases, with 11 bases left between them. The CDR3 has 14 residues. CDR3: CASSIARGANEQFF. The CDR3 DNA reads as TGTGCCAGTAGTATAGCCCGGGGGGCAAATGAGCAGTTCTTC.